The clone carrying this TCR beta chain appeared a single time. Its antigen is unidentified. Treatment specified: roughly 18 received Ad26.COV2.S at low or high dose, single or two shots; about 5 received placebo; per-sample allocation not given. Sampling happened 63 days after the first vaccine or placebo injection. An 18-55-year-old adult in Boston served as donor. This specimen belongs to a study of Ad26.COV2.S vaccination and SARS-CoV-2 variants. Study information: Administration of Ad26.COV2.S was intramuscular, either once or twice 56 days apart. Study-level results: Total T cell responses were possibly underestimated by TCR breadth and depth analyses. Recipients of vaccine and of placebo showed similar breadth of their non-spike TCR repertoires.

Trimming stripped 4 bases from V and 0 bases from J, with 13 bases between. The CDR3 contains 17 residues. Germline-derived CDR1 and CDR2 are SEHNR and FQNEAQ (reference sequence). Profiled with immunoSEQ multiplex PCR; TCRdb holds only in-frame clones, not every one. The sample lists some 400,000 clones, approximately 90% occurring once. The source was peripheral blood, collected in a trial of Ad26.COV2.S vaccine versus placebo. The source of this sequence is a person aged 18-60 years who received the Ad26.COV2.S COVID-19 vaccine or a placebo. The genes are TRBV7-9 and TRBJ2-6; D is possibly TRBD1 (5 bases). The CDR3, as DNA: TGTGCCAGCAGCTGGGGCGGACGGGTCTCTGGGGCCAACGTCCTGACTTTC. It encodes CASSWGGRVSGANVLTF.